This TCR beta chain was documented in a study of molecular identifiers for immune sequencing clone quantification. Study-wide results and caveats: Clones of above 20 RNA copies carried over 99% of effector molecules; in naive cells they carried under 1%.

The germline V gene has CDR1 SEHNR and CDR2 FQNEAQ (reference sequence). The CDR3 has 17 amino acids. The V end lost 5 bases, the J end lost 3 bases, and 21 bases lay between the germline ends. By sample share, this clonotype is medium-sized. Its antigen is as yet unknown. In TCRdb, the PCR reads were re-called with MiXCR into one record per CDR3 protein. The table includes 7,000 to 8,000 distinct CDR3 sequences, 35% detected once. Libraries for naive CD8 T cells, which were made from about 19,000 to 1,100,000 sorted cells, drew on 10%, 30% or 50% of the RNA. The receptor was isolated from a human donor in good health. Some libraries in this study had Jurkat cell RNA spiked in. The chain combines TRBV7-9 with TRBJ2-3; D gene ambiguous. Sequencing used naive CD8+ T cells from blood, with Jurkat cell RNA spiked in. Indicated subset: FACS-sorted CD8+CD4-CCR7+CD45RA+ naive T cells. This chain's CDR3 is CASSTDPELRSTDTQYF. CDR3 nucleotide sequence: TGTGCCAGCAGCACTGATCCAGAGTTGAGAAGTACAGATACGCAGTATTTT.